This T cell receptor (beta chain) appears in the sequencing data of a study of tumor-infiltrating lymphocytes in primary liver carcinoma. The approximately 17-34 mg bulk tissue piece was not sorted before simultaneous RNA and DNA extraction. Trimming shortened V by 3 bases and J by 4 bases, and 12 bases separated the two germline ends. Germline V gene sequence: CDR1 MNHEY, CDR2 SVGAGI. CDR3 size: 15 residues. The investigators made TCR beta cDNA from about 0.45 ug total RNA, using a constant-region primer. Sequencing libraries for TCR beta derived from three nested multiplex PCR rounds that used slightly modified ARM-PCR. A C-beta reverse primer and TRBV1-TRBV30 forward primers served in each of the first two PCR rounds, at around 10 cycles apiece. Via MiXCR, TCRdb re-called the multiplex PCR reads, giving one row per CDR3 protein. The table has about 60,000 distinct CDR3 sequences, around 69% seen once; the top ten hold around 38%.

This TCR was sampled from a man between 40 and 49 years old with primary liver carcinoma and hepatitis B virus infection. The rearrangement uses TRBV6-5 and TRBJ2-2; D not certain. Source material: liver tumor tissue from sampling region 4. Subset defined: tumor region T4, right-lateral pole. CDR3 DNA: TGTGCCAGCAGTTATTCATTCGGTGTCACCGGGGAGCTGTTTTTT. It codes for CASSYSFGVTGELFF.